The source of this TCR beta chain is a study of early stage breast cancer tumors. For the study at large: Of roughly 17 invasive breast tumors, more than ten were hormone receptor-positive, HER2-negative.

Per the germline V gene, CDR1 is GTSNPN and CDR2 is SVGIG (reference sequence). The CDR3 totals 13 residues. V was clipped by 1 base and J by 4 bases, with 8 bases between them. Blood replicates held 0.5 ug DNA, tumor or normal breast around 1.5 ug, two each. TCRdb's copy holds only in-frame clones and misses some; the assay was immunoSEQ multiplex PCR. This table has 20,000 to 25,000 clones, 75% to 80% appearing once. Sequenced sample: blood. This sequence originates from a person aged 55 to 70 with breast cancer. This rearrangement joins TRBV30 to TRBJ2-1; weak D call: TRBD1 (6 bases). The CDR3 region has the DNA TGTGCCTGGAGTGAGACAGGATACAATGAGCAGTTCTTC. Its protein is CAWSETGYNEQFF.